This TCR beta chain was recovered during a study of shared clonotypes between healthy human individuals. This clone was observed a few times. As yet, its antigen is unknown. Study observations and caveats: Generation of non-shared clonotypes was less probable than generation of clonotypes shared by all four donors.

CDR1 SGHNT and CDR2 YYREEE come from the germline V gene (reference sequence). The CDR3 spans 14 residues. V was clipped by 2 bases and J by 5 bases, with 11 bases between them. This table comes from immunoSEQ multiplex PCR, and its TCRdb copy is limited to in-frame clones, with some not included. The sample has approximately 1,000,000 clones, approximately 75% seen once; the top ten hold about 0.94%. What was sequenced was memory CD4+ T cells from PBMCs. Subset of the sample: CD45RA-negative fraction. The chain carries TRBV5-4 and TRBJ2-1; D is possibly TRBD2 (6 bases). This clonotype originated in a man younger than 35 in good health. Some clones in this sample may be carry-over from other donors' samples. The CDR3 is CASSFHSGNNEQFF. The CDR3 nucleotides read TGTGCCAGCAGCTTCCATAGCGGCAACAATGAGCAGTTCTTC. Full variable domain (missing parts from reference TRBV5-4 and TRBJ2-1): ETGVTQSPTHLIKTRGQQVTLRCSSQSGHNTVSWYQQALGQGPQFIFQYYREEENGRGNFPPRFSGLQFPNYSSELNVNALELDDSALYLCASSFHSGNNEQFFGPGTRLTVL.